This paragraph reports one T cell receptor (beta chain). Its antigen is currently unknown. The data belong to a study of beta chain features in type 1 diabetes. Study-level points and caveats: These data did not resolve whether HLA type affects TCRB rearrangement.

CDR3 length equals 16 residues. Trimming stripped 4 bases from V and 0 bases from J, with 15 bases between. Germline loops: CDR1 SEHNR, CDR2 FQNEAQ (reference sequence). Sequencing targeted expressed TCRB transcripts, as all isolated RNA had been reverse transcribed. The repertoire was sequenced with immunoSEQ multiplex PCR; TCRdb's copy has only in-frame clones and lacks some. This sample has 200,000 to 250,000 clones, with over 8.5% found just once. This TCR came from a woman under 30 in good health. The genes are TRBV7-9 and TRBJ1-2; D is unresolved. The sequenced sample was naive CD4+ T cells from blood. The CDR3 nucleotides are TGTGCCAGCAGCTCAGAGGGTCCTCTAGCTAACTATGGCTACACCTTC. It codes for CASSSEGPLANYGYTF.